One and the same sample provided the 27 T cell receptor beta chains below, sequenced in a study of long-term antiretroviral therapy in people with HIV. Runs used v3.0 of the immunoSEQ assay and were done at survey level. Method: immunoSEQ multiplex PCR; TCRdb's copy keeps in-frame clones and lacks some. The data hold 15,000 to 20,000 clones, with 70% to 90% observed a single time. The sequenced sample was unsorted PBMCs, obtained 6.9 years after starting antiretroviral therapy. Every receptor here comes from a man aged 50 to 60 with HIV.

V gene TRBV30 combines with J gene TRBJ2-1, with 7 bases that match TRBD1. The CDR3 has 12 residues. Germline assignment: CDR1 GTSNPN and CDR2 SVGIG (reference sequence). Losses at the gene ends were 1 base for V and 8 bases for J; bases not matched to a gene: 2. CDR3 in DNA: TGTGCCTGGAGTGCCCAGGGGGATGAGCAGTTCTTC. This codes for CAWSAQGDEQFF.

In nucleotides, the CDR3 is TGTGCCAGCAGTTTGGGGACCCCGCTGCTGTTTTTT. Protein sequence: CASSLGTPLLFF. V and J are TRBV28 and TRBJ1-4; D perhaps matches TRBD1 (5 bases). Germline V gene sequence: CDR1 MDHEN, CDR2 SYDVKM. The CDR3 loop spans 12 amino acids. V shed 3 bases and J shed 14 bases, with 13 bases lying between them.

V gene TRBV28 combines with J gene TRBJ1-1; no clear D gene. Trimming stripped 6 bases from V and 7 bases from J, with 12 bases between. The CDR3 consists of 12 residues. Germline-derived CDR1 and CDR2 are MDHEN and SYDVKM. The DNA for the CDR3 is TGTGCCAGCAGCATCAGCAGCCTTGAAGCTTTCTTT. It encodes CASSISSLEAFF.

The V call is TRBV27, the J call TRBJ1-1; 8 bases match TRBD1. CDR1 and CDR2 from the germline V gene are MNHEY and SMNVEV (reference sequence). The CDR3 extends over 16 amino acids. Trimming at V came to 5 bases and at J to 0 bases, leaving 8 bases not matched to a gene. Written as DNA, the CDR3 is TGTGCCAGCAGTCCTATGACCAGGGGGCTGAACACTGAAGCTTTCTTT. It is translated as CASSPMTRGLNTEAFF.

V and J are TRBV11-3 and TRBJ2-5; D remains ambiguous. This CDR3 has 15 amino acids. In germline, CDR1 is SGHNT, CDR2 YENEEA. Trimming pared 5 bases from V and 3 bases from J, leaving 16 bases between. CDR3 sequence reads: CASSPSADREETQYF. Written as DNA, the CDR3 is TGTGCCAGCAGCCCCTCGGCAGATCGAGAAGAGACCCAGTACTTC.

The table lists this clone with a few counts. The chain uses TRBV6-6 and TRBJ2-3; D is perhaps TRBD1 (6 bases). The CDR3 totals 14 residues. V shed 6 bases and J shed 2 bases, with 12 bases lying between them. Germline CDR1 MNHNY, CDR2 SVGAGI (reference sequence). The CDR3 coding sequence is TGTGCCAGCAGGCATACAGGGTTCACAGATACGCAGTATTTT. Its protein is CASRHTGFTDTQYF.

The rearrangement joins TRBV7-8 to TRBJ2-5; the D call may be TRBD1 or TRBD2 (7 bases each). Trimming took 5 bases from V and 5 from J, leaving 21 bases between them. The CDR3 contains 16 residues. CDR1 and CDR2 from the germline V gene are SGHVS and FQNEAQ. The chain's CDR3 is CASSPGGGLPAETQYF. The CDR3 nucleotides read TGTGCCAGCAGCCCAGGGGGGGGACTTCCCGCGGAGACCCAGTACTTC. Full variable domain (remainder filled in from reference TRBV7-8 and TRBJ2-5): GAGVSQSPRYKVAKRGQDVALRCDPISGHVSLFWYQQALGQGPEFLTYFQNEAQLDKSGLPSDRFFAERPEGSVSTLKIQRTQQEDSAVYLCASSPGGGLPAETQYFGPGTRLLVL.

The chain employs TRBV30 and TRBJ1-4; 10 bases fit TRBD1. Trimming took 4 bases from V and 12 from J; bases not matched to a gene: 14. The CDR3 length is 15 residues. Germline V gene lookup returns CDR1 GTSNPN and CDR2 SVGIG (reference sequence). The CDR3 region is CAWIGFDRGRIELFF. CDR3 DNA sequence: TGTGCCTGGATAGGGTTCGACAGGGGGCGAATTGAACTGTTTTTT.

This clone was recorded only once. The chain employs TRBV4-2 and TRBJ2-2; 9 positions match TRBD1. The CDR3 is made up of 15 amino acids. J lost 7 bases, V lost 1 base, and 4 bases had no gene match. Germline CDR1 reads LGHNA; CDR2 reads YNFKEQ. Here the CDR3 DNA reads TGTGCCAGCAGCCAAGTGACAGGGGGGAACGGGGAGCTGTTTTTT. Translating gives CASSQVTGGNGELFF.

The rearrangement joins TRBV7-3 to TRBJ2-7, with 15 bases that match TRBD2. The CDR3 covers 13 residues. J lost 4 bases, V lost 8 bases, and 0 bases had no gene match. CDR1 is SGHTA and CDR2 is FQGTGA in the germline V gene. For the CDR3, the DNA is TGTGCCAGCGGACTAGCGGGAGGGTACGAGCAGTACTTC. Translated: CASGLAGGYEQYF.

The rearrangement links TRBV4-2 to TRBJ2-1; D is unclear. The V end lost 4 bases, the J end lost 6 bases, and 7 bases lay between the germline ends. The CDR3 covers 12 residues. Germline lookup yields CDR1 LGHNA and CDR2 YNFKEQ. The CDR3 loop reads CASSRLPNEQFF. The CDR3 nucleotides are TGTGCCAGCAGCCGGCTACCCAATGAGCAGTTCTTC.

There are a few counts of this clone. CDR3 region: CSVEWTGGNEQYF. For the CDR3, the DNA is TGCAGCGTTGAATGGACAGGGGGGAACGAGCAGTACTTC. The chain links TRBV29-1 to TRBJ2-7; 10 bases align to TRBD1. Trimming cost V 2 bases and J 5 bases; bases outside gene matches: 3. The CDR3 length is 13 residues. Germline lookup yields CDR1 SQVTM and CDR2 ANQGSEA.

CDR3 protein: CASKGQLAGEQYF. CDR3 DNA sequence: TGTGCCAGCAAAGGACAGCTTGCGGGAGAGCAGTACTTC. This chain connects TRBV2 to TRBJ2-7, with D perhaps given as TRBD1 or TRBD2 (6 bases each). V lost 7 bases and J 7 bases, leaving 17 bases between the germline ends. The CDR3 is made up of 13 amino acids. The V gene's germline CDR1 is SNHLY and CDR2 FYNNEI.

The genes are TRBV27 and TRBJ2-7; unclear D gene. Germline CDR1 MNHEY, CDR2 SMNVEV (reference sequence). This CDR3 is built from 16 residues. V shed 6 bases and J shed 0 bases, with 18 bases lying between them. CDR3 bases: TGTGCCAGCAGCCCAATGGGTTCCCCGAGCTCCTACGAGCAGTACTTC. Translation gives CASSPMGSPSSYEQYF.

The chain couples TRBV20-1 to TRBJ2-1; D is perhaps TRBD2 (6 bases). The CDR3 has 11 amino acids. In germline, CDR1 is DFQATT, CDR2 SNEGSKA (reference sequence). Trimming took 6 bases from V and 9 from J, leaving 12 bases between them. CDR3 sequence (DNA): TGCAGTGCCCCGCGGGGTGGTGAGCAGTTCTTC. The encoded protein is CSAPRGGEQFF.

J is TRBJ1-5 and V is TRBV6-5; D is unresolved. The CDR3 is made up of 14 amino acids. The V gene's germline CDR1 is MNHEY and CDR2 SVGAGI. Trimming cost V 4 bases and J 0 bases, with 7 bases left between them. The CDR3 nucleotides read TGTGCCAGCAGTTCTCAACATAGCAATCAGCCCCAGCATTTT. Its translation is CASSSQHSNQPQHF.

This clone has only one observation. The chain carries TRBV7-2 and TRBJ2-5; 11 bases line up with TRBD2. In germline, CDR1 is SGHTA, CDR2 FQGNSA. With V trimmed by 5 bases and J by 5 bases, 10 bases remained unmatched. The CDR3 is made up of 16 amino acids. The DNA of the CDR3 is TGTGCCAGCAGCCCTCCCCGGACTAGCGGGCTGGAGACCCAGTACTTC. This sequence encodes CASSPPRTSGLETQYF.

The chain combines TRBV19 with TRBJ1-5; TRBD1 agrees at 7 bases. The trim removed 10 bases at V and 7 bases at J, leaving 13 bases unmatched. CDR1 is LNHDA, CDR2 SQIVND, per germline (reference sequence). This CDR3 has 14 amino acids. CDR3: CATRRAGGLQPQHF. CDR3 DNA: TGTGCCACGCGGAGGGCAGGGGGGTTACAGCCCCAGCATTTT.

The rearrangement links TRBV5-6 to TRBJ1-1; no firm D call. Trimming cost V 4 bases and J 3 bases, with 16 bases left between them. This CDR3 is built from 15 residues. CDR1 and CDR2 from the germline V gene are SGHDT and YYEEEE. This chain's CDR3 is CASSEHREVDTEAFF. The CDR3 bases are TGTGCCAGCAGCGAGCACCGAGAAGTTGACACTGAAGCTTTCTTT.

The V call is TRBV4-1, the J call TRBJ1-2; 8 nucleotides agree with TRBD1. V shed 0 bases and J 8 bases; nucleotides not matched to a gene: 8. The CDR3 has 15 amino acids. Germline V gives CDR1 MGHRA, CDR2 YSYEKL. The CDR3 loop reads CASSQDGTGFGGYTF. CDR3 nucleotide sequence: TGCGCCAGCAGCCAAGATGGGACAGGCTTCGGCGGCTACACCTTC.

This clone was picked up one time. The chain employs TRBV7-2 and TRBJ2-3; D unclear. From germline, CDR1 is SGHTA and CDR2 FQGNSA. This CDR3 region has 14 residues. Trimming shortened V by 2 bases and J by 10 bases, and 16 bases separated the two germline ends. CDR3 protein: CASSLRFAPMAQYF. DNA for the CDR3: TGTGCCAGCAGCTTAAGGTTCGCGCCAATGGCGCAGTATTTT.

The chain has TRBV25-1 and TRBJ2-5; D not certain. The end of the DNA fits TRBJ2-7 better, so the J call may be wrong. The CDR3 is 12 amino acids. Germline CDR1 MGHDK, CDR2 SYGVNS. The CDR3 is CASSELGYEQYF. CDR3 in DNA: TGTGCCAGCAGTGAATTGGGTTACGAGCAGTACTTC.

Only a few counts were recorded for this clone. The CDR3 region has the DNA TGCGCCAGCAGCTCGACGACAGGGTCTCCCTACGAGCAGTACTTC. Protein sequence: CASSSTTGSPYEQYF. The chain recombines TRBV5-1 with TRBJ2-7; the match to TRBD1 covers 7 bases. With V trimmed by 3 bases and J by 2 bases, 8 bases remained unmatched. Germline V gene lookup returns CDR1 SGHRS and CDR2 YFSETQ. The CDR3 length is 15 residues.

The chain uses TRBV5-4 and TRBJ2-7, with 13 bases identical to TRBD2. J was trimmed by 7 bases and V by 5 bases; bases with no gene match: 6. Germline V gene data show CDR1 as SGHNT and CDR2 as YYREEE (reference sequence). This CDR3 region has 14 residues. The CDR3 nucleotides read TGTGCCAGCAGTTGGACTAGCGGGAGAGGAGAGCAGTACTTC. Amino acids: CASSWTSGRGEQYF.

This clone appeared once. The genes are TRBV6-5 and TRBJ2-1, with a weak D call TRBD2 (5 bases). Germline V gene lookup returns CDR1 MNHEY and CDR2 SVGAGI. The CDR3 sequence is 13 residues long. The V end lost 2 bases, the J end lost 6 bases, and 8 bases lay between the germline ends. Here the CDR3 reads CASSYGRTNEQFF. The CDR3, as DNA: TGTGCCAGCAGTTACGGGAGAACCAATGAGCAGTTCTTC.

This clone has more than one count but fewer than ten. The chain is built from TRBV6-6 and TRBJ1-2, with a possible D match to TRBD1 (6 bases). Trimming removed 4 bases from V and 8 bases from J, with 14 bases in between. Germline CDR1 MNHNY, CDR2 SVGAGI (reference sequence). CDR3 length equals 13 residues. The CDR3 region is CASSSQGIQGYTF. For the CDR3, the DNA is TGTGCCAGCAGTTCACAGGGTATCCAGGGCTACACCTTC.

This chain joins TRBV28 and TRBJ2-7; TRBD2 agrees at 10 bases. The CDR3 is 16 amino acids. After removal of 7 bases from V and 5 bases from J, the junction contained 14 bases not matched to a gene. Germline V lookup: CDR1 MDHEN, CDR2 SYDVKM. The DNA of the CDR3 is TGTGCCAGCACCTCCCTTCTTAGCGGGAGGTTCCACGAGCAGTACTTC. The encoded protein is CASTSLLSGRFHEQYF.